The rows below give T cell receptor beta chains drawn from one sample of a study of blood T cells in healthy people across ages. TCRdb reanalysed the 5' RACE reads using MiXCR and keeps one entry per CDR3 protein. The sample consists of 1,500,000 or so distinct CDR3 sequences, roughly 43% of them appearing once. Sequences were obtained from blood. The receptors were gathered from a woman younger than 35 in good health. CDR3s include the opening cysteine and the closing phenylalanine or tryptophan. The order of the fields is CDR3 length, J gene, V gene, CDR3 protein.

16,TRBJ2-3,TRBV6-6,CASGERSGKGGDTQYF
16,TRBJ2-1,TRBV9,CASSAGIGGLYNEQFF
14,TRBJ2-5,TRBV7-2,CASSLQSSRETQYF
14,TRBJ2-7,TRBV6-2/TRBV6-3,CASSGLAVTYEQYF
15,TRBJ2-3,TRBV12-3/TRBV12-4,CASSLGPTGGDTQYF
13,TRBJ1-1,TRBV12-3/TRBV12-4,CASTGRLPTEAFF
17,TRBJ1-1,TRBV7-9,CASSLTRLLWGNTEAFF
15,TRBJ1-2,TRBV6-5,CASSYSGQGSYGYTF
18,TRBJ2-7,TRBV20-1,CSARDRGSSGGFSYEQYF
15,TRBJ2-7,TRBV7-2,CASSLDGGSSYEQYF
12,TRBJ2-7,TRBV25-1,CASREWSYEQYF
14,TRBJ2-3,TRBV2,CASSDRQRTDTQYF
15,.,TRBV6-5,CASSSLAGQGSEQYF
14,TRBJ1-1,TRBV9,CASSVHGEDTEAFF
11,TRBJ1-1,TRBV29-1,CSVRGTAVAFF
15,TRBJ2-1,TRBV5-1,CASSVVAGLYNEQFF
17,TRBJ1-6,TRBV13,CASSNRGRASYNSPLHF